This T cell receptor (beta chain) was identified during a study of cytomegalovirus exposure and HLA in healthy donors. The CDR3 has 14 amino acids. V was shortened by 4 bases and J by 2 bases, with 11 bases between the two germline ends. The V gene's germline CDR1 is SEHNR and CDR2 FQNEAQ (reference sequence). General study points: Most observed TCR sequences were rare, whereas some public TCRs were detected in many donors.

Of note for this clone: The antigen remains undetermined.

PCR used 60 Vbeta primers and 13 Jbeta primers. Only in-frame clones appear in the TCRdb table, and some are missing; sequencing was by immunoSEQ multiplex PCR. Among 110,000 or so clones listed, roughly 76% were seen once. The TCR was taken from a man aged 50 to 60 in good health and CMV-seropositive. Sequencing was carried out using PBMCs. The chain uses TRBV7-9 and TRBJ1-1; the D gene is possibly TRBD1 (6 bases). The CDR3 nucleotides read TGTGCCAGCAGCTCACAGGGAACTAACACTGAAGCTTTCTTT. Translation: CASSSQGTNTEAFF.